Below, 31 T cell receptor beta chains from the same sample are listed, as sequenced in a study of human T cells and chemical hapten exposure. TCRdb reprocessed the 5' RACE reads via MiXCR and lists one record per CDR3 protein. Altogether 110,000 or so distinct CDR3 sequences are present, roughly 19% being singletons, with the ten largest covering around 2.8%. Someone pulled total RNA out of unfractionated whole blood. The receptors were gathered from a human donor in good health.

The chain uses TRBV5-4 and TRBJ2-2; D tentatively reads TRBD1 or TRBD2 (5 bases each). The CDR3 covers 16 residues. Germline CDR1 and CDR2: SGHNT and YYREEE (reference sequence). The V end was cut by 2 bases, the J end by 4 bases, with 15 bases between. The CDR3 protein is CASSFLRDALTGELFF. The CDR3 DNA sequence: TGTGCCAGCAGCTTCTTGAGGGACGCCCTCACCGGGGAGCTGTTTTTT.

This chain connects TRBV7-8 to TRBJ1-1, with a weak D call TRBD1 (5 bases). The germline V gene encodes CDR1 SGHVS and CDR2 FQNEAQ. The V end was cut by 7 bases, the J end by 4 bases, with 16 bases between. The CDR3 is 14 residues long. CDR3 coding DNA: TGTGCCAGCACTCCGGGACGCCTGGTCACTGAAGCTTTCTTT. Translating gives CASTPGRLVTEAFF.

The CDR3 bases are TGTGCCAGCATTGATAGGGGGACTGAAGCTTTCTTT. This gives the protein CASIDRGTEAFF. The V call is TRBV6-5, the J call TRBJ1-1; D possibly corresponds to TRBD1 (6 bases). The CDR3 loop spans 12 amino acids. V lost 7 bases and J 5 bases, leaving 11 bases between the germline ends. Germline CDR1 is MNHEY and CDR2 is SVGAGI.

The chain carries TRBV18 and TRBJ2-2; tentative D call: TRBD1 (6 bases). This CDR3 region has 16 residues. Per the germline V gene, CDR1 is KGHSH and CDR2 is LQKENI. Deletions cut 3 bases from V and 3 bases from J, with 14 bases between. For the CDR3, the DNA is TGTGCCAGCTCACCGACCGGTGCAGGGGACACCGGGGAGCTGTTTTTT. Encoded protein: CASSPTGAGDTGELFF.

The V and J genes are TRBV5-5 and TRBJ1-6; possibly TRBD1 for D (5 bases). Trimming stripped 0 bases from V and 6 bases from J, with 13 bases between. Germline V gene data show CDR1 as SGHKS and CDR2 as YYEKEE (reference sequence). The CDR3 is 16 amino acids. This CDR3 reads CASSLALGRGNSPLHF. CDR3 coding DNA: TGTGCCAGCAGCTTGGCTTTGGGACGGGGTAATTCACCCCTCCACTTT.

This clonotype was detected a few times. This chain joins TRBV27 and TRBJ2-7, with D unresolved. Deletions cut 7 bases from V and 5 bases from J, with 18 bases between. The CDR3 extends over 14 amino acids. CDR1 is MNHEY, CDR2 SMNVEV, per germline (reference sequence). CDR3 nucleotide sequence: TGTGCCAGCACCCCGGGCCGCCAAGGCCACGAGCAGTACTTC. Protein: CASTPGRQGHEQYF.

This clonotype was detected only once. The chain recombines TRBV6-1 with TRBJ2-7, with TRBD2 matching over 7 bases. Germline V gene lookup returns CDR1 MNHNS and CDR2 SASEGT. Trimming removed 8 bases from V and 6 bases from J; junction bases left unmatched: 13. This CDR3 comprises 14 residues. Written as DNA, the CDR3 is TGTGCCAGCCTAAAGGGAGGGTATTCTGGCGAGCAGTACTTC. It specifies CASLKGGYSGEQYF.

The rearrangement links TRBV5-5 to TRBJ2-2; 12 bases align to TRBD2. This CDR3 has 17 residues. Trimming took 0 bases from V and 5 from J; bases not matched to a gene: 5. Germline V CDR1 and CDR2: SGHKS, YYEKEE (reference sequence). CDR3 loop: CASSLVLAGGDTGELFF. In DNA, the CDR3 is TGTGCCAGCAGCTTGGTACTAGCGGGAGGAGATACCGGGGAGCTGTTTTTT.

The table lists this clonotype with a few counts. J is TRBJ2-5 and V is TRBV28; a weak D match, TRBD1 (6 bases). The V and J ends lost 3 bases and 1 base respectively, with 9 bases between them. Looked up from germline, CDR1 is MDHEN and CDR2 is SYDVKM. This CDR3 region has 14 residues. The CDR3 DNA reads TGTGCCAGCAGTTTCCGACAGGTCCAAGAGACCCAGTACTTC. This codes for CASSFRQVQETQYF.

The chain joins TRBV15 to TRBJ2-1, with 14 bases identical to TRBD2. V lost 1 base, J lost 7 bases, and 6 bases stayed unmatched. Looked up from germline, CDR1 is LNHNV and CDR2 is YYDKDF (reference sequence). This CDR3 has 17 residues. The CDR3 coding sequence is TGTGCCACCAGCAGAGCTCCTGGACTAGCGGGAGGTAATGAGCAGTTCTTC. It is translated as CATSRAPGLAGGNEQFF.

This sequence joins TRBV30 and TRBJ1-5; 10 bases are a match to TRBD1. Germline values: CDR1 GTSNPN, CDR2 SVGIG (reference sequence). V gave up 4 bases and J gave up 5 bases; unmatched junction bases: 8. CDR3 size: 15 residues. The CDR3 DNA reads as TGTGCCTGGAAAGGACAGGGGGGACCTTATCAGCCCCAGCATTTT. It specifies CAWKGQGGPYQPQHF.

This clonotype was counted between two and nine times. V usage is TRBV11-1 and J usage is TRBJ2-6; D may be TRBD1 (6 bases). Germline-derived CDR1 and CDR2 are SGHAT and FQDESV (reference sequence). CDR3 length: 16 residues. V was trimmed by 5 bases and J by 0 bases, leaving 11 bases between them. The DNA for the CDR3 is TGTGCCAGCAGCCACACAGGGAACTCTGGGGCCAACGTCCTGACTTTC. Translated, it gives CASSHTGNSGANVLTF.

J is TRBJ1-5 and V is TRBV2, with 7 bases aligning to TRBD1. Germline CDR1 reads SNHLY; CDR2 reads FYNNEI. The CDR3 has 12 residues. V lost 10 bases and J lost 3; bases outside the gene matches: 3. The CDR3 sequence is CAKGAPNQPQHF. CDR3 in DNA: TGTGCCAAGGGGGCGCCCAATCAGCCCCAGCATTTT.

This clonotype was observed a few times. The rearrangement links TRBV5-5 to TRBJ1-1; D not certain. V lost 1 base to trimming and J lost 4 bases, with 17 bases between them. Looked up from germline, CDR1 is SGHKS and CDR2 is YYEKEE (reference sequence). This CDR3 has 16 residues. The CDR3 DNA sequence: TGTGCCAGCAGCTTGACCCCGGGGAGCAACCCCACTGAAGCTTTCTTT. It is translated as CASSLTPGSNPTEAFF. Full variable domain (missing parts from reference TRBV5-5 and TRBJ1-1): DAGVTQSPTHLIKTRGQQVTLRCSPISGHKSVSWYQQVLGQGPQFIFQYYEKEERGRGNFPDRFSARQFPNYSSELNVNALLLGDSALYLCASSLTPGSNPTEAFFGQGTRLTVV.

The V gene is TRBV30, the J gene TRBJ1-1; D is undetermined. CDR1 is GTSNPN, CDR2 SVGIG, per germline (reference sequence). CDR3 length: 13 residues. V lost 5 bases and J 3 bases, leaving 13 bases between the germline ends. The CDR3 region is CAWALSRDTEAFF. The CDR3 nucleotides read TGTGCCTGGGCCCTGAGCCGCGACACTGAAGCTTTCTTT. Full variable domain (rest looked up from reference TRBV30 and TRBJ1-1): SQTIHQWPATLVQPVGSPLSLECTVEGTSNPNLYWYRQAAGRGLQLLFYSVGIGQISSEVPQNLSASRPQDRQFILSSKKLLLSDSGFYLCAWALSRDTEAFFGQGTRLTVV.

The chain uses TRBV12-3 or TRBV12-4 and TRBJ2-1; a weak D match, TRBD1 (5 bases). The CDR3 loop spans 14 amino acids. Deletions cut 8 bases from V and 0 bases from J, with 11 bases between. In DNA form, the CDR3 reads TGTGCCAGCCTTCGACAGAACTCCTACAATGAGCAGTTCTTC. This sequence encodes CASLRQNSYNEQFF.

The chain couples TRBV28 to TRBJ1-1; TRBD1 matches at 7 bases. Germline V gene sequence: CDR1 MDHEN, CDR2 SYDVKM. The V segment lost 3 bases and the J segment 1 base; nucleotides outside the gene matches: 2. The CDR3 covers 14 residues. The CDR3: CASSLRDRNTEAFF. The CDR3 nucleotides are TGTGCCAGCAGTTTGAGGGACAGGAACACTGAAGCTTTCTTT.

The rearrangement uses TRBV23-1 and TRBJ2-2, with TRBD1 matching over 9 bases. TRBV23-1 is an ORF, with its function uncertain. The CDR3 consists of 15 residues. V was pared by 4 bases and J by 1 base, with 1 base of the junction left unmatched. CDR3 DNA: TGCGCCAGCAGTCTGACAGGGGGGAACACCGGGGAGCTGTTTTTT. It translates to CASSLTGGNTGELFF.

Only a few counts were recorded for this clonotype. The chain joins TRBV3-1 to TRBJ1-4, with a tentative D call TRBD1 (5 bases). This CDR3 has 13 amino acids. Deletions cut 0 bases from V and 11 bases from J, with 10 bases between. From germline, CDR1 is LGHDT and CDR2 YNNKEL (reference sequence). The CDR3 region has the DNA TGTGCCAGCAGCCAAGACAGGGCCCGGAAACTGTTTTTT. It specifies CASSQDRARKLFF.

This rearrangement joins TRBV3-1 to TRBJ2-7; D might be TRBD2 (5 bases). V was pared by 0 bases and J by 2 bases, with 11 bases between. The CDR3 runs to 15 residues. The germline gives CDR1 LGHDT, CDR2 YNNKEL (reference sequence). CDR3 DNA: TGTGCCAGCAGCCAAGATCCTGGAGGCCCCTACGAGCAGTACTTC. Encoded protein: CASSQDPGGPYEQYF.

This sequence joins TRBV7-8 and TRBJ1-1; TRBD1 aligns across 7 bases. Germline values: CDR1 SGHVS, CDR2 FQNEAQ. V shed 3 bases and J 0 bases; nucleotides not matched to a gene: 7. The length of the CDR3 is 16 residues. The CDR3 nucleotides are TGTGCCAGCAGCTTCTACAGGGGTTTAATGAACACTGAAGCTTTCTTT. Translated, it gives CASSFYRGLMNTEAFF.

The rearrangement joins TRBV28 to TRBJ2-3; 7 nucleotides match TRBD2. The CDR3 has 16 amino acids. The V segment lost 4 bases and the J segment 3 bases; nucleotides outside the gene matches: 10. The germline V gene has CDR1 MDHEN and CDR2 SYDVKM. The CDR3 reads CASSSPGREVTDTQYF. DNA of the CDR3: TGTGCCAGCAGTTCCCCGGGTCGGGAGGTGACAGATACGCAGTATTTT.

The chain combines TRBV9 with TRBJ2-3; D ambiguous. From germline, CDR1 is SGDLS and CDR2 YYNGEE. V was trimmed by 2 bases and J by 1 base, leaving 5 bases between them. The CDR3 contains 13 residues. The CDR3 reads CASSVTGTDTQYF. The CDR3 DNA reads TGTGCCAGCAGCGTCACGGGCACAGATACGCAGTATTTT.

V gene TRBV29-1 combines with J gene TRBJ1-5, with 8 bases lining up with TRBD1. Germline trimming cut 6 bases from V and 5 bases from J; bases unmatched to any gene: 6. In germline, CDR1 is SQVTM, CDR2 ANQGSEA. The CDR3 consists of 13 residues. The CDR3 DNA is TGCAGCGTCAAAATGGACAGGGATCAGCCCCAGCATTTT. Translated, it gives CSVKMDRDQPQHF.

The chain carries TRBV2 and TRBJ2-1, with 11 bases that match TRBD2. V shed 3 bases, J shed 1 base, and the junction held 8 bases outside the gene matches. Germline V gene data show CDR1 as SNHLY and CDR2 as FYNNEI. The CDR3 loop spans 18 amino acids. The CDR3 protein is CASSDPTSGINSYNEQFF. CDR3 nucleotides: TGTGCCAGCAGTGATCCGACTAGCGGGATTAATTCCTACAATGAGCAGTTCTTC.

At least ten counts were recorded for this clonotype. The gene calls are TRBV4-1 and TRBJ2-7; D is undetermined. The CDR3 spans 16 residues. The V end lost 0 bases, the J end lost 0 bases, and 12 bases lay between the germline ends. The germline V gene has CDR1 MGHRA and CDR2 YSYEKL. The CDR3 coding sequence is TGCGCCAGCAGCCAAGATACAGCCCGAAGCTCCTACGAGCAGTACTTC. It codes for CASSQDTARSSYEQYF.

Only a few counts were recorded for this clonotype. This chain connects TRBV6-2 or TRBV6-3 to TRBJ2-1; 8 bases line up with TRBD2. Germline V gives CDR1 MNHEY, CDR2 SVGEGT. There are 15 residues in the CDR3. V lost 5 bases and J lost 8; bases outside the gene matches: 11. CDR3 DNA: TGTGCCAGCAGTCTAGCGGGCCCACGGGGGGATGAGCAGTTCTTC. Protein product: CASSLAGPRGDEQFF.

This clonotype was detected only a few times. The chain couples TRBV6-2 or TRBV6-3 to TRBJ2-1; TRBD1 matches at 7 bases. Losses at the gene ends were 5 bases for V and 2 bases for J; bases not matched to a gene: 6. Looked up from germline, CDR1 is MNHEY and CDR2 is SVGEGT. This CDR3 comprises 15 residues. The CDR3 DNA reads TGTGCCAGCAGTGCCTCACAGGGGACCTACAATGAGCAGTTCTTC. Its translation: CASSASQGTYNEQFF.

This clonotype has just a few counts. The chain carries TRBV20-1 and TRBJ2-7; D is unclear. Germline assignment: CDR1 DFQATT and CDR2 SNEGSKA (reference sequence). This CDR3 is 11 amino acids long. Trimming removed 1 base at V and 6 bases at J, with 7 bases between. CDR3 amino acids: CSARAGSEQYF. In DNA, the CDR3 is TGCAGTGCTAGAGCGGGTTCCGAGCAGTACTTC.

This clonotype was recorded many times. The chain is built from TRBV4-1 and TRBJ1-1, with TRBD1 matching 8 bases. V shed 2 bases and J 2 bases; nucleotides not matched to a gene: 4. CDR1 and CDR2 from the germline V gene are MGHRA and YSYEKL. CDR3 length: 15 amino acids. As DNA, the CDR3 is TGCGCCAGCAGCCAACAAGACAGGGGTAACACTGAAGCTTTCTTT. Translated: CASSQQDRGNTEAFF.

This rearrangement joins TRBV5-1 to TRBJ1-4; D uncertain. The CDR3 sequence is 14 residues long. Germline CDR1 SGHRS, CDR2 YFSETQ. V lost 1 base and J 2 bases, leaving 6 bases between the germline ends. CDR3 residues: CASSLTVTNEKLFF. DNA for the CDR3: TGCGCCAGCAGCTTGACAGTTACTAATGAAAAACTGTTTTTT.